This TCR beta chain was sequenced for a study of monozygotic twins with inflammatory bowel disease. The CDR3 runs to 14 residues. The germline V gene has CDR1 MGHDK and CDR2 SYGVNS. TCRdb re-analyzed the 5' RACE reads; it lists each CDR3 protein once, without DNA. The sample has 300,000 to 350,000 distinct CDR3 sequences, and its top ten clones hold around 2%. The source material was blood. This sequence joins TRBV25-1 and TRBJ1-5; TCRdb lists TRBD1, though no DNA is available to test this call. The clonotype originates from a human donor with ulcerative colitis or Crohn's disease, or a healthy co-twin of an affected twin (not recorded which). The CDR3 protein is CASRGQGGGQPQHF.